This entry lists 21 T cell receptor beta chains sequenced from one sample in a study of naive and memory T cell subsets. The beta constant-region primer was an equimolar mix of two oligonucleotides covering TRBC1 and TRBC2. MiXCR, run by TCRdb on the UMI-ligation and nested PCR reads, gives a single entry per CDR3 protein. In the table there are some 87,000 distinct CDR3 sequences, 7% to 7.5% of which are singletons. The sample taken for sequencing was central memory CD4+ T cells from blood. Source of these receptors: a human donor in good health.

This clonotype turned up a few times. The chain has TRBV30 and TRBJ1-1; D not certain. Trimming left V 2 bases short and J 4 bases short, with 8 bases between. This CDR3 is 12 amino acids long. CDR1 is GTSNPN and CDR2 is SVGIG in the germline V gene (reference sequence). The CDR3 loop reads CAWSYGITEAFF. For the CDR3, the DNA is TGTGCCTGGAGTTACGGGATCACTGAAGCTTTCTTT. The whole variable domain, remainder taken from reference TRBV30 and TRBJ1-1, is SQTIHQWPATLVQPVGSPLSLECTVEGTSNPNLYWYRQAAGRGLQLLFYSVGIGQISSEVPQNLSASRPQDRQFILSSKKLLLSDSGFYLCAWSYGITEAFFGQGTRLTVV.

This clonotype appeared a few times. The CDR3 bases are TGCAGTGCTCGGACAGGGATCAGCTCCTATAATTCACCCCTCCACTTT. Translation gives CSARTGISSYNSPLHF. The chain couples TRBV20-1 to TRBJ1-6; TRBD1 matches at 8 bases. J gave up 0 bases and V 5 bases, and 6 bases lay outside the gene matches. Germline CDR1 DFQATT, CDR2 SNEGSKA (reference sequence). There are 16 residues in the CDR3.

This clonotype has just a few counts. The V call is TRBV19, the J call TRBJ1-5; 7 bases map to TRBD1. Germline V CDR1 and CDR2: LNHDA, SQIVND (reference sequence). Trimming took 6 bases from V and 7 from J; bases not matched to a gene: 6. This CDR3 contains 13 residues. The CDR3 region has the DNA TGTGCCAGTAGGGACAGGACGGGCCAGCCCCAGCATTTT. Its translation: CASRDRTGQPQHF.

This clonotype has a count of ten or more. The chain is built from TRBV29-1 and TRBJ2-7; 7 positions agree with TRBD2. V was pared by 7 bases and J by 4 bases, with 10 bases of the junction left unmatched. The CDR3 has 13 residues. Germline V CDR1 and CDR2: SQVTM, ANQGSEA. As DNA, the CDR3 is TGCAGCGCTGGGGCGGGAGACGGGTACGAGCAGTACTTC. Translation: CSAGAGDGYEQYF.

This chain joins TRBV28 and TRBJ2-4; TRBD1 matches 10 bases. This CDR3 comprises 12 residues. Per the germline V gene, CDR1 is MDHEN and CDR2 is SYDVKM. Trimming took 9 bases from V and 5 from J; bases not matched to a gene: 1. The CDR3 nucleotides read TGTGCCAGTGGACAGGGGGAAAACATTCAGTACTTC. Protein sequence: CASGQGENIQYF.

This clonotype was detected a few times. The rearrangement links TRBV30 to TRBJ2-5; no firm D call. This CDR3 comprises 13 residues. Trimming removed 0 bases from V and 4 bases from J, with 9 bases in between. Germline CDR1 and CDR2: GTSNPN and SVGIG (reference sequence). The CDR3 loop reads CAWSVRSRETQYF. CDR3 in DNA: TGTGCCTGGAGTGTACGGTCGAGAGAGACCCAGTACTTC.

This clonotype appeared many times. The V gene is TRBV14, the J gene TRBJ1-6; D unresolved. V lost 0 bases and J 7 bases, leaving 4 bases between the germline ends. The germline V gene has CDR1 SGHDN and CDR2 FVKESK. The CDR3 spans 13 residues. The CDR3 reads CASSQDWNSPLHF. CDR3 DNA sequence: TGTGCCAGCAGCCAAGACTGGAATTCACCCCTCCACTTT. The full variable domain, completed using reference TRBV14 and TRBJ1-6, is EAGVTQFPSHSVIEKGQTVTLRCDPISGHDNLYWYRRVMGKEIKFLLHFVKESKQDESGMPNNRFLAERTGGTYSTLKVQPAELEDSGVYFCASSQDWNSPLHFGNGTRLTVT.

This clonotype was detected a few times. The V call is TRBV12-3 or TRBV12-4, the J call TRBJ2-7; TRBD1 agrees at 9 bases. V shed 7 bases and J 3 bases; nucleotides not matched to a gene: 10. The CDR3 totals 15 residues. The CDR3 sequence is CASTRDRAAFYEQYF. DNA of the CDR3: TGTGCCAGCACCAGGGACAGGGCGGCCTTCTACGAGCAGTACTTC.

This chain links TRBV19 with TRBJ2-1; 10 nucleotides match TRBD2. CDR3 size: 18 residues. Unmatched junction bases numbered 14, after V lost 5 bases and J lost 4 bases. The germline CDR1 and CDR2 sequences are LNHDA and SQIVND (reference sequence). CDR3 sequence reads: CASSRQHPPSGGYNEQFF. In DNA, the CDR3 is TGTGCCAGTAGTCGACAACATCCTCCTAGCGGGGGTTACAATGAGCAGTTCTTC. Using reference TRBV19 and TRBJ2-1 for the parts outside the CDR3, the full variable domain is DGGITQSPKYLFRKEGQNVTLSCEQNLNHDAMYWYRQDPGQGLRLIYYSQIVNDFQKGDIAEGYSVSREKKESFPLTVTSAQKNPTAFYLCASSRQHPPSGGYNEQFFGPGTRLTVL.

In its sample, this clonotype was seen many times. V and J are TRBV14 and TRBJ1-6; no reliable D call. Germline values: CDR1 SGHDN, CDR2 FVKESK. The CDR3 is 14 amino acids. The germline V and J ends were trimmed by 0 bases and 8 bases, with 8 bases remaining between them. The CDR3 loop is CASSQDWADSPLHF. CDR3 coding DNA: TGTGCCAGCAGCCAAGATTGGGCAGATTCACCCCTCCACTTT. The whole variable domain, filled in from reference TRBV14 and TRBJ1-6, reads EAGVTQFPSHSVIEKGQTVTLRCDPISGHDNLYWYRRVMGKEIKFLLHFVKESKQDESGMPNNRFLAERTGGTYSTLKVQPAELEDSGVYFCASSQDWADSPLHFGNGTRLTVT.

The chain uses TRBV15 and TRBJ2-3, with D possibly being TRBD1 or TRBD2 (6 bases each). The CDR3 is made up of 15 amino acids. CDR1 is LNHNV, CDR2 YYDKDF, per germline (reference sequence). The V end was cut by 4 bases, the J end by 2 bases, with 13 bases between. The CDR3 nucleotides are TGTGCCACCAGCAAACCGGGGGCAACCACAGATACGCAGTATTTT. Translated, it gives CATSKPGATTDTQYF.

The rearrangement uses TRBV12-3 or TRBV12-4 and TRBJ1-5, with D possibly TRBD1 on 6 matching bases. The CDR3 runs to 14 residues. Trimming cost V 7 bases and J 4 bases, with 14 bases left between them. The CDR3 reads CASTNGQTNQPQHF. The CDR3 nucleotides are TGTGCCAGCACAAATGGACAGACGAATCAGCCCCAGCATTTT.

As concerns this clonotype: A much bigger clone sits one base away, suggesting this may be a read error. It is likely a read error, because the conserved phenylalanine at the end of the CDR3 is missing. V usage is TRBV6-2 or TRBV6-3 and J usage is TRBJ2-1; a weak D match, TRBD2 (5 bases). Germline V gene data show CDR1 as MNHEY and CDR2 as SVGEGT. CDR3 length: 13 residues. The V end lost 8 bases, the J end lost 1 base, and 9 bases lay between the germline ends. The CDR3 loop reads CASQRRSYNEQFI. In DNA, the CDR3 is TGTGCCAGCCAGAGGAGGTCCTACAATGAGCAGTTCATC.

This clonotype was detected a few times. DNA of the CDR3: TGTGCCAGCAGTTATCCCAGCGGGGGGCTCGACAATGAGCAGTTCTTC. Its protein product is CASSYPSGGLDNEQFF. The chain recombines TRBV6-2 or TRBV6-3 with TRBJ2-1, with 9 bases matching TRBD2. Germline values: CDR1 MNHEY, CDR2 SVGEGT. This CDR3 has 16 residues. Germline trimming cut 3 bases from V and 5 bases from J; bases unmatched to any gene: 8.

This clonotype was seen many times. The genes are TRBV4-2 and TRBJ1-1; TRBD1 might be the D (5 bases). The V end was cut by 1 base, the J end by 4 bases, with 10 bases between. The CDR3 loop spans 14 amino acids. Looked up from germline, CDR1 is LGHNA and CDR2 is YNFKEQ. CDR3: CASSQAGSGTEAFF. In nucleotides, the CDR3 is TGTGCCAGCAGCCAAGCAGGGTCGGGCACTGAAGCTTTCTTT.

This clonotype appeared many times. The chain has TRBV7-9 and TRBJ1-2; tentatively, D is TRBD1 (6 bases). The CDR3 extends over 15 amino acids. V gave up 2 bases and J gave up 5 bases, with 15 bases separating them. Germline V lookup: CDR1 SEHNR, CDR2 FQNEAQ (reference sequence). The CDR3 here is CASSLTGASYYGYTF. The CDR3 region has the DNA TGTGCCAGCAGCTTAACGGGGGCGAGTTATTATGGCTACACCTTC.

This clonotype was observed many times. The V and J genes are TRBV5-6 and TRBJ2-3, with a tentative D call TRBD2 (5 bases). The V end was cut by 5 bases, the J end by 2 bases, with 21 bases between. CDR3 length: 17 amino acids. CDR1 and CDR2 (germline): SGHDT, YYEEEE. This chain's CDR3 is CASRNDGVRGDTDTQYF. The CDR3 DNA reads as TGTGCCAGCAGGAATGACGGCGTCCGGGGAGACACAGATACGCAGTATTTT.

This clonotype was observed at least ten times. This sequence joins TRBV29-1 and TRBJ2-4, with D hard to call. The V and J ends lost 6 bases and 7 bases respectively, with 22 bases between them. Looked up from germline, CDR1 is SQVTM and CDR2 is ANQGSEA. The length of the CDR3 is 15 residues. The CDR3 is CSVARTVEPMNIQYF. CDR3 DNA sequence: TGCAGCGTCGCAAGGACGGTTGAACCCATGAACATTCAGTACTTC.

This clonotype has ten or more counts. This rearrangement joins TRBV3-1 to TRBJ2-3, with 9 bases fitting TRBD2. The CDR3 sequence is 16 residues long. Germline CDR1 reads LGHDT; CDR2 reads YNNKEL (reference sequence). Trimming removed 1 base from V and 5 bases from J; junction bases left unmatched: 7. The CDR3 nucleotides are TGTGCCAGCAGCCAAGGACTAGCGGTTGGGAGAGATACGCAGTATTTT. This encodes CASSQGLAVGRDTQYF.

Written as DNA, the CDR3 is TGCGCCAGCAGCTTAGGGACAGGGGACGAGCAGTACTTC. It translates to CASSLGTGDEQYF. The gene calls are TRBV5-1 and TRBJ2-7, with TRBD1 identical over 10 bases. V shed 2 bases and J 5 bases; nucleotides not matched to a gene: 1. The CDR3 runs to 13 residues. CDR1 and CDR2 from the germline V gene are SGHRS and YFSETQ.

This clonotype was recorded at least ten times. The V call is TRBV20-1, the J call TRBJ2-5; TRBD1 might be the D (6 bases). This CDR3 spans 14 amino acids. CDR1 DFQATT and CDR2 SNEGSKA come from the germline V gene (reference sequence). The V and J ends lost 1 base and 0 bases respectively, with 9 bases between them. CDR3 in DNA: TGCAGTGCTAGAGCGGACAGACACCAAGAGACCCAGTACTTC. Its translation: CSARADRHQETQYF.